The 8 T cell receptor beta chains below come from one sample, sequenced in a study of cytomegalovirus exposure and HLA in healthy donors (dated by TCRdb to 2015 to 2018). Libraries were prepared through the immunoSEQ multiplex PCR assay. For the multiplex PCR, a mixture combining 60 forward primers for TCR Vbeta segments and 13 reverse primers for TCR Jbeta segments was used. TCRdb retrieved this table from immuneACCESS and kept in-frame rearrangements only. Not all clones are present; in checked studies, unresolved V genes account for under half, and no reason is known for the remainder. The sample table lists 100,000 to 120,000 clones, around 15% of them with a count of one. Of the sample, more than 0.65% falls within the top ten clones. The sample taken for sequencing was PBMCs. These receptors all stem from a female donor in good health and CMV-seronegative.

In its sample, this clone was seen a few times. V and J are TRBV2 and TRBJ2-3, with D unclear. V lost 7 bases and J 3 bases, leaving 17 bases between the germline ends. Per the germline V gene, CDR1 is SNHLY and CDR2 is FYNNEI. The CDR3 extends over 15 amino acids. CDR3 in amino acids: CASKPSRAGTDTQYF. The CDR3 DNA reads TGTGCCAGCAAGCCCAGCAGAGCAGGTACAGATACGCAGTATTTT.

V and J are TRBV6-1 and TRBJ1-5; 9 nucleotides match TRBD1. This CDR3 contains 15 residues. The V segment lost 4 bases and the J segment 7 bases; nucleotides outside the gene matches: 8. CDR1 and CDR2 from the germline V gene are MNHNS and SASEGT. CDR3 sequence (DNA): TGTGCCAGCAGTGGTCGACAGGGGGGACAGCAGCCCCAGCATTTT. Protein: CASSGRQGGQQPQHF.

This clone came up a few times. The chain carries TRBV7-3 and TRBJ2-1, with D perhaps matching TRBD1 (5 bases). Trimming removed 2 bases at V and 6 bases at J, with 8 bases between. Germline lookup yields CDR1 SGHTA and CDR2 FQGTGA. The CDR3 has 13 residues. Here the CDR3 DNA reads TGTGCCAGCAGCTTACAGGGCCCCAATGAGCAGTTCTTC. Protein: CASSLQGPNEQFF.

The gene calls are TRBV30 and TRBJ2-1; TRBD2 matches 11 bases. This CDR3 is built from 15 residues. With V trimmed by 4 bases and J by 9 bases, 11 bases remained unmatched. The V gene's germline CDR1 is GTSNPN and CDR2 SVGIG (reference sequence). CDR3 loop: CAWIRDLAGGGEQFF. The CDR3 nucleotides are TGTGCCTGGATTCGGGATCTAGCGGGAGGAGGTGAGCAGTTCTTC.

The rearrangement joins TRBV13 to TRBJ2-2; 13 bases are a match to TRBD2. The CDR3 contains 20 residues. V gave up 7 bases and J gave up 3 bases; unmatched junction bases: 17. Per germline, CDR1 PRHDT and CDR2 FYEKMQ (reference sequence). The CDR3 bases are TGTGCCAGCACCCCCCCCGGACTAGCGGGAGTTGTGGGTGACACCGGGGAGCTGTTTTTT. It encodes CASTPPGLAGVVGDTGELFF. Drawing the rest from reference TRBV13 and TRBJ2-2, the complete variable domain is AAGVIQSPRHLIKEKRETATLKCYPIPRHDTVYWYQQGPGQDPQFLISFYEKMQSDKGSIPDRFSAQQFSDYHSELNMSSLELGDSALYFCASTPPGLAGVVGDTGELFFGEGSRLTVL.

The CDR3 DNA sequence: TGCGCCAGCAGCCCGGGAGGGGTAGAGCAGTACTTC. Translation: CASSPGGVEQYF. The chain is built from TRBV5-1 and TRBJ2-7; 8 bases line up with TRBD2. The CDR3 runs 12 residues. Germline lookup yields CDR1 SGHRS and CDR2 YFSETQ. V was pared by 4 bases and J by 7 bases, with 4 bases of the junction left unmatched.

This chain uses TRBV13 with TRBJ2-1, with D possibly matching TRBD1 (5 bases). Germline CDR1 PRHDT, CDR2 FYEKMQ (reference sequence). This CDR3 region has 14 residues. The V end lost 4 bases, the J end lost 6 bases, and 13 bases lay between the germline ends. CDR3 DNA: TGTGCCAGCAGCTCGTCTCTTCAGGGCAATGAGCAGTTCTTC. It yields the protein CASSSSLQGNEQFF.

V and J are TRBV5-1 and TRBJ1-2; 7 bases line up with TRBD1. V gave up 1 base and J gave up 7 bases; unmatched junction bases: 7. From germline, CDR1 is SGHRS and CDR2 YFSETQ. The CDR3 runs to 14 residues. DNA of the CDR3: TGCGCCAGCAGCTTGTCCCGGGACAGTGGTGGCTACACCTTC. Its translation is CASSLSRDSGGYTF.